One sample yielded the 25 T cell receptor beta chains listed below, sequenced in a study of cytomegalovirus exposure and HLA in healthy donors. The method was immunoSEQ multiplex PCR; TCRdb's version includes in-frame clones alone and lacks a portion of them. Here the sample spans some 260,000 clones, 90% being singletons. The source material was PBMCs. These receptors were taken from a woman in her 30s in good health and CMV-seronegative.

The V and J genes are TRBV9 and TRBJ2-2; D perhaps matches TRBD2 (7 bases). Trimming cost V 0 bases and J 7 bases, with 22 bases left between them. The CDR3 totals 18 residues. The germline V gene has CDR1 SGDLS and CDR2 YYNGEE. Here the CDR3 reads CASSVEAILGGRIGELFF. The DNA for the CDR3 is TGTGCCAGCAGCGTAGAAGCCATCCTGGGGGGGCGCATCGGGGAGCTGTTTTTT.

This clone was counted once. The J gene is TRBJ1-4, the V gene TRBV19; TRBD1 is a possible D gene (5 bases). The V gene lost 0 bases and the J gene lost 10 bases, with 9 bases spanning the gap. Germline-derived CDR1 and CDR2 are LNHDA and SQIVND (reference sequence). The CDR3 contains 13 residues. CDR3 in DNA: TGTGCCAGTAGTATAGATCTTGGGGGAAAACTGTTTTTT. Translation: CASSIDLGGKLFF.

The V call is TRBV27, the J call TRBJ1-2; perhaps TRBD1 as D (6 bases). The V and J ends lost 2 bases and 6 bases respectively, with 7 bases between them. The CDR3 has 12 amino acids. In germline, CDR1 is MNHEY, CDR2 SMNVEV (reference sequence). CDR3 in DNA: TGTGCCAGCAGTTTAACAGGGAATGGCTACACCTTC. This gives the protein CASSLTGNGYTF.

The rearrangement links TRBV14 to TRBJ1-1; D not resolved. Germline values: CDR1 SGHDN, CDR2 FVKESK. V lost 0 bases, J lost 10 bases, and 12 bases lay in between. The CDR3 sequence is 13 residues long. CDR3 nucleotide sequence: TGTGCCAGCAGCCAAGATCCGGTGAGAGGAGCTTTCTTT. Encoded protein: CASSQDPVRGAFF.

The V gene is TRBV10-3, the J gene TRBJ1-2, with 7 bases identical to TRBD1. J was trimmed by 4 bases and V by 6 bases; bases with no gene match: 14. Germline V gives CDR1 ENHRY, CDR2 SYGVKD. The CDR3 is 16 residues long. CDR3 sequence reads: CAISKRTGGGGYGYTF. Written as DNA, the CDR3 is TGTGCCATCAGCAAGCGGACAGGCGGCGGAGGCTATGGCTACACCTTC.

V usage is TRBV28 and J usage is TRBJ1-2; the D gene is possibly TRBD1 (5 bases). The CDR3 covers 15 residues. Trimming cost V 7 bases and J 2 bases, with 17 bases left between them. The germline gives CDR1 MDHEN, CDR2 SYDVKM. The CDR3 sequence is CASTTGHNNNYGYTF. In DNA form, the CDR3 reads TGTGCCAGCACAACAGGACATAACAACAACTATGGCTACACCTTC.

The chain employs TRBV27 and TRBJ2-3, with D possibly being TRBD1 (5 bases). Germline V CDR1 and CDR2: MNHEY, SMNVEV (reference sequence). This CDR3 is built from 14 residues. V gave up 4 bases and J gave up 1 base, with 9 bases separating them. The CDR3 here is CASSSPQGTDTQYF. In DNA form, the CDR3 reads TGTGCCAGCAGTTCACCACAGGGCACAGATACGCAGTATTTT.

This clone was counted a single time. The CDR3 nucleotides read TGCAGCGTTGCGACAGGCTCCTACGAGCAGTACTTC. The encoded protein is CSVATGSYEQYF. The chain couples TRBV29-1 to TRBJ2-7; D is perhaps TRBD1 (6 bases). The germline gives CDR1 SQVTM, CDR2 ANQGSEA. With 4 bases removed from V and 0 bases from J, the gap between germline ends came to 7 bases. CDR3 length: 12 amino acids.

The V gene is TRBV27, the J gene TRBJ2-7, with TRBD2 as a possible D gene (6 bases). The CDR3 covers 15 residues. Germline lookup yields CDR1 MNHEY and CDR2 SMNVEV (reference sequence). V gave up 6 bases and J gave up 1 base, with 16 bases separating them. In DNA form, the CDR3 reads TGTGCCAGCAGCTACTCTACCGGGAGATCCTACGAGCAGTACTTC. Translation gives CASSYSTGRSYEQYF.

The gene calls are TRBV28 and TRBJ2-5; TRBD2 agrees at 9 bases. Germline values: CDR1 MDHEN, CDR2 SYDVKM. The V and J ends lost 6 bases and 4 bases, in that order; junction bases with no gene match: 9. The CDR3 is 15 amino acids. The CDR3 DNA follows: TGTGCCAGCAGGGGAGGACTAGCGCCTTTAGAGACCCAGTACTTC. Protein: CASRGGLAPLETQYF.

This clone was seen many times. V gene TRBV7-6 combines with J gene TRBJ2-1, with 8 bases lining up with TRBD2. Trimming took 1 base from V and 4 from J; bases not matched to a gene: 6. The CDR3 spans 16 residues. Germline lookup yields CDR1 SGHVS and CDR2 FNYEAQ. The CDR3 is CASSLDRASGYNEQFF. CDR3 coding DNA: TGTGCCAGCAGCTTAGATCGGGCTAGCGGGTACAATGAGCAGTTCTTC.

This clone occurred once. CDR3 residues: CASTDTAEQETQYF. In DNA form, the CDR3 reads TGTGCCAGCACCGATACGGCAGAACAAGAGACCCAGTACTTC. V gene TRBV6-5 combines with J gene TRBJ2-5, with D uncertain. This CDR3 region has 14 residues. Germline V CDR1 and CDR2: MNHEY, SVGAGI. V lost 7 bases and J 2 bases, leaving 14 bases between the germline ends.

The chain combines TRBV14 with TRBJ2-1, with 8 bases identical to TRBD2. V was pared by 1 base and J by 8 bases, with 4 bases of the junction left unmatched. Germline loops: CDR1 SGHDN, CDR2 FVKESK. CDR3 size: 14 residues. The CDR3 sequence is CASSQGLALDEQFF. Here the CDR3 DNA reads TGTGCCAGCAGCCAAGGACTAGCGTTGGATGAGCAGTTCTTC.

The chain uses TRBV6-4 and TRBJ2-3; a possible D gene is TRBD2 (6 bases). The CDR3 covers 14 residues. With 3 bases removed from V and 2 bases from J, the gap between germline ends came to 9 bases. Germline V gene data show CDR1 as MRHNA and CDR2 as SNTAGT. CDR3 nucleotide sequence: TGTGCCAGCAGTGAGGGCGGGGTCACAGATACGCAGTATTTT. It yields the protein CASSEGGVTDTQYF.

V gene TRBV28 combines with J gene TRBJ2-5; the D gene is possibly TRBD2 (6 bases). V was clipped by 5 bases and J by 0 bases, with 16 bases between them. The CDR3 runs to 16 residues. The germline V gene has CDR1 MDHEN and CDR2 SYDVKM. The CDR3 loop is CASSPVAGPHQETQYF. CDR3 sequence (DNA): TGTGCCAGCAGTCCCGTGGCGGGGCCCCACCAAGAGACCCAGTACTTC.

The chain has TRBV7-2 and TRBJ2-5; 11 nucleotides agree with TRBD2. The trim removed 0 bases at V and 5 bases at J, leaving 2 bases unmatched. In germline, CDR1 is SGHTA, CDR2 FQGNSA. The CDR3 has 15 residues. The DNA of the CDR3 is TGTGCCAGCAGCTTAGCACTAGCGGGGGTGGAGACCCAGTACTTC. Its protein is CASSLALAGVETQYF.

The rearrangement links TRBV28 to TRBJ2-7, with unresolved D. Per germline, CDR1 MDHEN and CDR2 SYDVKM. The V end was cut by 2 bases, the J end by 0 bases, with 11 bases between. CDR3 length: 15 amino acids. The CDR3 is CASSLSGQHSYEQYF. CDR3 nucleotide sequence: TGTGCCAGCAGTTTAAGTGGTCAGCACTCCTACGAGCAGTACTTC.

The chain uses TRBV28 and TRBJ2-7; no definite D call. The V end lost 3 bases, the J end lost 2 bases, and 8 bases lay between the germline ends. Germline-derived CDR1 and CDR2 are MDHEN and SYDVKM. The CDR3 runs 13 residues. CDR3 nucleotides: TGTGCCAGCAGTTTGGCGGATACCTACGAGCAGTACTTC. Translation: CASSLADTYEQYF. The whole variable domain, remainder taken from reference TRBV28 and TRBJ2-7, is DVKVTQSSRYLVKRTGEKVFLECVQDMDHENMFWYRQDPGLGLRLIYFSYDVKMKEKGDIPEGYSVSREKKERFSLILESASTNQTSMYLCASSLADTYEQYFGPGTRLTVT.

The chain is built from TRBV2 and TRBJ1-2; TRBD1 agrees at 9 bases. The CDR3 is 16 residues long. J gave up 4 bases and V 6 bases, and 12 bases lay outside the gene matches. Germline V gene sequence: CDR1 SNHLY, CDR2 FYNNEI. CDR3 nucleotide sequence: TGTGCCAGCAGCCCTTTGGGACAGGGAGGAGGCTATGGCTACACCTTC. It yields the protein CASSPLGQGGGYGYTF. Full variable domain (rest looked up from reference TRBV2 and TRBJ1-2): EPEVTQTPSHQVTQMGQEVILRCVPISNHLYFYWYRQILGQKVEFLVSFYNNEISEKSEIFDDQFSVERPDGSNFTLKIRSTKLEDSAMYFCASSPLGQGGGYGYTFGSGTRLTVV.

CDR3: CASSQDLNRGRDEQFF. The CDR3 DNA reads as TGTGCCAGCAGCCAAGATTTAAACAGGGGGCGGGATGAGCAGTTCTTC. The rearrangement joins TRBV14 to TRBJ2-1, with TRBD1 matching 9 bases. V lost 0 bases and J lost 8; bases outside the gene matches: 8. There are 16 residues in the CDR3. Germline loops: CDR1 SGHDN, CDR2 FVKESK.

V gene TRBV14 combines with J gene TRBJ2-1; 7 bases align to TRBD2. Germline lookup yields CDR1 SGHDN and CDR2 FVKESK. This CDR3 has 14 amino acids. V trimming: 4 bases; J trimming: 3 bases; junction bases outside the gene matches: 3. The CDR3 region is CASSLAGLYNEQFF. In DNA form, the CDR3 reads TGTGCCAGCAGCCTAGCGGGCCTCTACAATGAGCAGTTCTTC. The variable domain in full, completed from reference TRBV14 and TRBJ2-1, reads EAGVTQFPSHSVIEKGQTVTLRCDPISGHDNLYWYRRVMGKEIKFLLHFVKESKQDESGMPNNRFLAERTGGTYSTLKVQPAELEDSGVYFCASSLAGLYNEQFFGPGTRLTVL.

V and J are TRBV30 and TRBJ2-1, with 12 bases fitting TRBD2. V trimming: 5 bases; J trimming: 0 bases; junction bases outside the gene matches: 14. The CDR3 contains 19 residues. In germline, CDR1 is GTSNPN, CDR2 SVGIG (reference sequence). In DNA, the CDR3 is TGTGCCTGGGAGGGACCGGGACTAGCGGGTAGAAGCTCCTACAATGAGCAGTTCTTC. The encoded protein is CAWEGPGLAGRSSYNEQFF.

The rearrangement uses TRBV19 and TRBJ1-5, with D uncertain. The V and J ends lost 6 bases and 4 bases respectively, with 7 bases between them. The CDR3 has 12 residues. Germline CDR1 LNHDA, CDR2 SQIVND (reference sequence). The CDR3 sequence is CASRMGNQPQHF. For the CDR3, the DNA is TGTGCCAGTAGAATGGGGAATCAGCCCCAGCATTTT.

The chain carries TRBV6-1 and TRBJ2-7, with no clear D. Germline loops: CDR1 MNHNS, CDR2 SASEGT. CDR3 size: 13 residues. V was shortened by 4 bases and J by 2 bases, with 9 bases between the two germline ends. CDR3 region: CASSVPWTYEQYF. The CDR3 DNA follows: TGTGCCAGCAGTGTCCCCTGGACCTACGAGCAGTACTTC.

The chain links TRBV7-8 to TRBJ2-1, with TRBD2 matching over 9 bases. CDR1 is SGHVS, CDR2 FQNEAQ, per germline. V lost 1 base and J lost 7; bases outside the gene matches: 8. This CDR3 is 16 amino acids long. CDR3 protein: CASSLEGGLALNEQFF. Here the CDR3 DNA reads TGTGCCAGCAGCTTAGAGGGGGGACTAGCCCTAAATGAGCAGTTCTTC.